These 27 T cell receptor beta chains share one sample of origin, sequenced in a study of cytomegalovirus exposure and HLA in healthy donors. Researchers ran the PCR with 60 Vbeta and 13 Jbeta primers. Sequenced by immunoSEQ multiplex PCR; TCRdb stores in-frame clones only, minus some. The sample lists 70,000 or so clones; approximately 90% were seen once. Input material: PBMCs. The source of these receptors is a woman aged 25 to 39 in good health and CMV-seronegative.

Worth noting for this clone: The sample holds other DNA sequences that translate to the same CDR3. V usage is TRBV10-3 and J usage is TRBJ2-1; 8 bases agree with TRBD1. The CDR3 totals 17 residues. In germline, CDR1 is ENHRY, CDR2 SYGVKD. V lost 0 bases to trimming and J lost 4 bases; unmatched junction nucleotides: 8. In DNA form, the CDR3 reads TGTGCCATCAGTGAGTCGCAGGGGGCGCGTGTATACAATGAGCAGTTCTTC. Its protein product is CAISESQGARVYNEQFF.

The chain joins TRBV7-9 to TRBJ2-2, with D possibly matching TRBD1 (6 bases). V lost 5 bases to trimming and J lost 2 bases, with 9 bases between them. The germline V gene encodes CDR1 SEHNR and CDR2 FQNEAQ (reference sequence). The CDR3 sequence is 14 residues long. CDR3 amino acids: CASSPDRNTGELFF. The CDR3 DNA is TGTGCCAGCAGCCCGGACAGAAACACCGGGGAGCTGTTTTTT.

The gene calls are TRBV27 and TRBJ2-5; D perhaps matches TRBD2 (6 bases). This CDR3 is 13 amino acids long. Trimming stripped 8 bases from V and 5 bases from J, with 15 bases between. Germline V CDR1 and CDR2: MNHEY, SMNVEV (reference sequence). The CDR3: CASPGGKRETQYF. In DNA, the CDR3 is TGTGCCAGCCCCGGGGGTAAGAGGGAGACCCAGTACTTC.

The V and J genes are TRBV2 and TRBJ1-3; TRBD1 agrees at 10 bases. The germline gives CDR1 SNHLY, CDR2 FYNNEI. The CDR3 consists of 15 residues. The junction had 8 bases not matched to a gene; V was cut back by 7 bases and J by 5 bases. The CDR3 protein is CASITGQGQRNTIYF. The CDR3, as DNA: TGTGCCAGCATTACGGGACAGGGGCAACGAAACACCATATATTTT.

The rearrangement links TRBV4-3 to TRBJ2-3; D unclear. Germline V gives CDR1 LGHNA, CDR2 YSLEER. The germline V and J ends were trimmed by 1 base and 4 bases, with 15 bases remaining between them. The CDR3 has 16 amino acids. The CDR3 coding sequence is TGCGCCAGCAGCCAAGTTTGGAACAGTCAACCAGATACGCAGTATTTT. Translating it yields CASSQVWNSQPDTQYF.

V gene TRBV5-1 combines with J gene TRBJ2-3; the D is unclear. Germline V CDR1 and CDR2: SGHRS, YFSETQ. V was trimmed by 9 bases and J by 7 bases, leaving 27 bases between them. The CDR3 spans 16 residues. The CDR3 region is CATTYLWAETGNTQYF. The DNA for the CDR3 is TGCGCCACCACATACCTGTGGGCCGAAACCGGAAATACGCAGTATTTT.

The V and J genes are TRBV5-1 and TRBJ1-2; 9 bases agree with TRBD1. Looked up from germline, CDR1 is SGHRS and CDR2 is YFSETQ. This CDR3 comprises 15 residues. Trimming cost V 4 bases and J 6 bases; bases outside gene matches: 10. The CDR3 nucleotides are TGCGCCAGCAGCCCTCACCGGGGACAGGGCAATGGCTACACCTTC. Translated, it gives CASSPHRGQGNGYTF.

The chain couples TRBV6-5 to TRBJ1-6; 7 nucleotides line up with TRBD1. V shed 6 bases, J shed 9 bases, and the junction held 8 bases outside the gene matches. This CDR3 is 14 amino acids long. Germline values: CDR1 MNHEY, CDR2 SVGAGI. The CDR3 protein is CASRTGAFGSPLHF. The CDR3 coding sequence is TGTGCCAGCAGAACAGGGGCCTTTGGTTCACCCCTCCACTTT.

This chain connects TRBV19 to TRBJ2-2; 7 bases agree with TRBD2. Germline V gene sequence: CDR1 LNHDA, CDR2 SQIVND (reference sequence). Trimming at V came to 3 bases and at J to 6 bases, leaving 7 bases not matched to a gene. The CDR3 spans 15 residues. The CDR3 spells CASSILRGSAGELFF. The CDR3 coding sequence is TGTGCCAGTAGTATTCTTCGCGGGAGCGCCGGGGAGCTGTTTTTT.

This chain uses TRBV25-1 with TRBJ2-2; 9 bases line up with TRBD1. Germline CDR1 is MGHDK and CDR2 is SYGVNS. The CDR3 loop spans 18 amino acids. Losses at the gene ends were 3 bases for V and 2 bases for J; bases not matched to a gene: 10. CDR3 nucleotide sequence: TGTGCCAGCAGTGAGACGCCGGGACAGGGCCCCAACACCGGGGAGCTGTTTTTT. Its translation: CASSETPGQGPNTGELFF. The whole variable domain, filled in from reference TRBV25-1 and TRBJ2-2, reads EADIYQTPRYLVIGTGKKITLECSQTMGHDKMYWYQQDPGMELHLIHYSYGVNSTEKGDLSSESTVSRIRTEHFPLTLESARPSHTSQYLCASSETPGQGPNTGELFFGEGSRLTVL.

The chain carries TRBV5-4 and TRBJ2-7; D possibly corresponds to TRBD1 (5 bases). Trimming pared 0 bases from V and 0 bases from J, leaving 13 bases between. The CDR3 totals 16 residues. The germline V gene encodes CDR1 SGHNT and CDR2 YYREEE (reference sequence). CDR3 sequence (DNA): TGTGCCAGCAGCTTGGGGGGCGGCGTCCTCTCCTACGAGCAGTACTTC. Translation gives CASSLGGGVLSYEQYF.

V is TRBV18 and J is TRBJ1-3, with a weak D call TRBD1 (6 bases). The CDR3 is made up of 15 amino acids. The germline V gene encodes CDR1 KGHSH and CDR2 LQKENI. V gave up 3 bases and J gave up 1 base, with 10 bases separating them. CDR3 sequence: CASSPQQGSGNTIYF. The CDR3 bases are TGTGCCAGCTCACCTCAACAGGGATCTGGAAACACCATATATTTT.

The rearrangement joins TRBV7-8 to TRBJ2-7; 7 bases match TRBD2. V was clipped by 0 bases and J by 2 bases; unmatched bases: 4. Germline loops: CDR1 SGHVS, CDR2 FQNEAQ. This CDR3 is 15 amino acids long. The CDR3 sequence: CASSLASSGPYEQYF. The CDR3 nucleotides are TGTGCCAGCAGCTTAGCGTCTAGCGGACCCTACGAGCAGTACTTC.

This chain links TRBV9 with TRBJ2-1; 11 nucleotides line up with TRBD2. The CDR3 contains 17 residues. V lost 3 bases, J lost 3 bases, and 8 bases stayed unmatched. The germline V gene has CDR1 SGDLS and CDR2 YYNGEE. The CDR3 coding sequence is TGTGCCAGCAGCGCCTCCGGGACTAGCGGCCTCTACAATGAGCAGTTCTTC. Translation: CASSASGTSGLYNEQFF.

The CDR3 spells CASSEGTARTYEQYF. The CDR3 nucleotides are TGTGCCAGCAGCGAAGGGACAGCGCGTACCTACGAGCAGTACTTC. The chain uses TRBV9 and TRBJ2-7; 7 positions agree with TRBD1. Germline V gene sequence: CDR1 SGDLS, CDR2 YYNGEE. The CDR3 consists of 15 residues. Trimming at V came to 3 bases and at J to 2 bases, leaving 8 bases not matched to a gene.

The chain recombines TRBV4-2 with TRBJ2-1; 12 nucleotides match TRBD2. V lost 0 bases to trimming and J lost 2 bases; unmatched junction nucleotides: 8. This CDR3 contains 19 residues. CDR1 and CDR2 (germline): LGHNA, YNFKEQ. Written as DNA, the CDR3 is TGTGCCAGCAGCCAAGAGGCGAGGGCTAGCGGGAGGGCCTACAATGAGCAGTTCTTC. Translated, it gives CASSQEARASGRAYNEQFF.

In this sample, this clone is medium-sized. This chain links TRBV4-3 with TRBJ1-2, with no clear D. This CDR3 has 18 residues. V was pared by 0 bases and J by 1 base, with 18 bases between. Germline CDR1 and CDR2: LGHNA and YSLEER. The CDR3: CASSQELGRRPLNYGYTF. CDR3 bases: TGCGCCAGCAGCCAAGAACTGGGCCGGAGGCCCCTTAACTATGGCTACACCTTC.

CDR3 sequence: CASSFTAVFDNEQFF. The CDR3 bases are TGTGCCAGCAGTTTTACAGCGGTATTTGACAATGAGCAGTTCTTC. The chain combines TRBV27 with TRBJ2-1; maybe TRBD2 (5 bases). Between the trimmed V and J ends, which lost 3 bases and 5 bases, there was a span of 14 bases. The germline V gene encodes CDR1 MNHEY and CDR2 SMNVEV (reference sequence). The length of the CDR3 is 15 residues.

Regarding this clone: At one end the junction does not follow the germline gene, possibly because of a read error. The CDR3 DNA reads TGCGCCAGCAGCCAGGACAGGGCGGATAACTATGGCTACCCCTTC. Encoded protein: CASSQDRADNYGYPF. The chain joins TRBV5-1 to TRBJ1-2, with 8 nucleotides matching TRBD1. The CDR3 consists of 15 residues. Germline loops: CDR1 SGHRS, CDR2 YFSETQ.

This chain connects TRBV27 to TRBJ2-3; tentatively, D is TRBD2 (5 bases). The CDR3 spans 12 residues. Germline CDR1 and CDR2: MNHEY and SMNVEV (reference sequence). With 10 bases removed from V and 2 bases from J, the gap between germline ends came to 10 bases. CDR3 nucleotides: TGTGCCACGGCGGGCCTCACAGATACGCAGTATTTT. It encodes CATAGLTDTQYF.

The rearrangement links TRBV7-9 to TRBJ1-3; 7 bases fit TRBD1. CDR3 size: 15 residues. Germline assignment: CDR1 SEHNR and CDR2 FQNEAQ (reference sequence). Germline trimming cut 7 bases from V and 0 bases from J; bases unmatched to any gene: 6. CDR3 coding DNA: TGTGCCAGCAACCTGGACAGGAGCTCTGGAAACACCATATATTTT. It yields the protein CASNLDRSSGNTIYF.

V gene TRBV19 combines with J gene TRBJ1-1; TRBD1 matches 7 bases. Germline V gene data show CDR1 as LNHDA and CDR2 as SQIVND (reference sequence). Trimming cost V 3 bases and J 4 bases; bases outside gene matches: 8. The CDR3 is 15 residues long. The CDR3 here is CASSIAPGGFTEAFF. CDR3 in DNA: TGTGCCAGTAGTATTGCCCCAGGGGGGTTCACTGAAGCTTTCTTT.

The rearrangement joins TRBV25-1 to TRBJ1-1, with a tentative D call TRBD1 (5 bases). Germline CDR1 MGHDK, CDR2 SYGVNS. V lost 3 bases, J lost 5 bases, and 7 bases lay in between. This CDR3 spans 12 amino acids. This chain's CDR3 is CASSDRTTEAFF. In nucleotides, the CDR3 is TGTGCCAGCAGTGACCGGACAACTGAAGCTTTCTTT.

V and J are TRBV9 and TRBJ1-2, with D unclear. This CDR3 is 13 amino acids long. Deletions cut 0 bases from V and 8 bases from J, with 11 bases between. The germline V gene encodes CDR1 SGDLS and CDR2 YYNGEE. The DNA for the CDR3 is TGTGCCAGCAGCGTAGACATTCGCGGGGGCTACACCTTC. This gives the protein CASSVDIRGGYTF.

V usage is TRBV28 and J usage is TRBJ2-5, with a tentative D call TRBD1 (6 bases). This CDR3 has 15 amino acids. Germline V gene lookup returns CDR1 MDHEN and CDR2 SYDVKM. Trimming cost V 8 bases and J 1 base, with 17 bases left between them. CDR3 DNA sequence: TGTGCCAGCCGACCTCCGGGACAACCCCAAGAGACCCAGTACTTC. Its protein is CASRPPGQPQETQYF.

The chain joins TRBV19 to TRBJ1-1, with D maybe TRBD1 (5 bases). This CDR3 region has 12 residues. CDR1 LNHDA and CDR2 SQIVND come from the germline V gene (reference sequence). This chain's CDR3 is CASGRLTDEAFF. As DNA, the CDR3 is TGTGCTTCTGGGAGGCTGACAGATGAAGCTTTCTTT.

The gene calls are TRBV7-6 and TRBJ2-7, with TRBD2 matching 8 bases. V lost 3 bases to trimming and J lost 5 bases; unmatched junction nucleotides: 6. The germline gives CDR1 SGHVS, CDR2 FNYEAQ. The CDR3 totals 14 residues. CDR3 sequence (DNA): TGTGCCAGCAGCTTTAGCGGGATCGAGGACGAGCAGTACTTC. Translated, it gives CASSFSGIEDEQYF.